A single sample is the source of the 14 T cell receptor beta chains below, sequenced in a study of cytomegalovirus exposure and HLA in healthy donors. The data were produced by immunoSEQ multiplex PCR, yet TCRdb's version contains in-frame clones alone and is incomplete. The sample holds about 56,000 clones, more than 80% seen once. The source material was PBMCs. The receptors here all came from a man younger than 35 in good health and CMV-seronegative.

V and J are TRBV9 and TRBJ1-5; D remains unclear. CDR3 length: 15 amino acids. V lost 1 base and J 3 bases, leaving 11 bases between the germline ends. The V gene's germline CDR1 is SGDLS and CDR2 YYNGEE. CDR3 coding DNA: TGTGCCAGCAGCGTAAACCCCAGCGACAATCAGCCCCAGCATTTT. Its translation is CASSVNPSDNQPQHF.

This rearrangement joins TRBV6-6 to TRBJ1-1; 7 bases line up with TRBD1. The CDR3 has 13 residues. Germline CDR1 reads MNHNY; CDR2 reads SVGAGI (reference sequence). V lost 2 bases, J lost 8 bases, and 5 bases stayed unmatched. The CDR3 DNA sequence: TGTGCCAGCAGTTACGTTCCACAGGGGGAAGCTTTCTTT. It is translated as CASSYVPQGEAFF.

This rearrangement joins TRBV20-1 to TRBJ1-1, with TRBD1 identical over 7 bases. The CDR3 runs 11 residues. V was pared by 5 bases and J by 11 bases, with 8 bases of the junction left unmatched. Germline V gene data show CDR1 as DFQATT and CDR2 as SNEGSKA (reference sequence). CDR3: CSAEDRVDAFF. The CDR3 DNA reads as TGCAGTGCTGAAGACAGGGTGGACGCTTTCTTT.

Comment on this clone: This same CDR3 is encoded by further DNA sequences in the sample. This chain uses TRBV6-5 with TRBJ1-1, with a tentative D call TRBD1 (6 bases). V was clipped by 6 bases and J by 1 base, with 9 bases between them. CDR3 length: 13 amino acids. CDR1 is MNHEY, CDR2 SVGAGI, per germline. Here the CDR3 DNA reads TGTGCCAGCAGCCCAGGGGCGAACACTGAAGCTTTCTTT. It is translated as CASSPGANTEAFF.

About this clone itself: One junction end does not reproduce the germline sequence, and a read error may be involved. This chain joins TRBV10-3 and TRBJ2-7; D may be TRBD2 (6 bases). The CDR3 loop spans 13 amino acids. Germline V lookup: CDR1 ENHRY, CDR2 SYGVKD. The CDR3 bases are TGTGCCTTCAGGGCGGGATTTTCCTACGAGCAGTACTTC. Protein sequence: CAFRAGFSYEQYF.

The V and J genes are TRBV5-4 and TRBJ2-5, with 8 bases lining up with TRBD2. Germline trimming cut 0 bases from V and 1 base from J; bases unmatched to any gene: 5. Germline assignment: CDR1 SGHNT and CDR2 YYREEE (reference sequence). This CDR3 is built from 16 residues. The chain's CDR3 is CASSLGLAGGQETQYF. The CDR3 DNA follows: TGTGCCAGCAGCTTGGGGTTGGCGGGAGGCCAAGAGACCCAGTACTTC.

The rearrangement uses TRBV18 and TRBJ2-1; tentatively, D is TRBD2 (5 bases). Trimming took off 4 bases at V and 9 bases at J, with 13 bases between the two ends. This CDR3 contains 13 residues. Per germline, CDR1 KGHSH and CDR2 LQKENI. The CDR3 loop reads CASSLQTSSEQFF. CDR3 nucleotides: TGTGCCAGCTCACTCCAAACTAGTAGTGAGCAGTTCTTC.

The chain carries TRBV7-6 and TRBJ2-2; weak D call: TRBD2 (6 bases). Trimming stripped 5 bases from V and 0 bases from J, with 22 bases between. This CDR3 region has 19 residues. In germline, CDR1 is SGHVS, CDR2 FNYEAQ. Here the CDR3 DNA reads TGTGCCAGCAGCACCCTGCCCCTGAGGGTAGCGGCGAACACCGGGGAGCTGTTTTTT. It codes for CASSTLPLRVAANTGELFF.

There are a few counts of this clone. This sequence joins TRBV5-6 and TRBJ2-7, with D maybe TRBD1 (6 bases). Trimming pared 5 bases from V and 3 bases from J, leaving 9 bases between. Looked up from germline, CDR1 is SGHDT and CDR2 is YYEEEE. This CDR3 has 12 residues. CDR3 region: CASSLQGYEQYF. DNA of the CDR3: TGTGCCAGCAGTTTACAGGGCTACGAGCAGTACTTC.

This clone came up a few times. J is TRBJ1-5 and V is TRBV28; no clear D gene. Germline V CDR1 and CDR2: MDHEN, SYDVKM. V was cut by 10 bases and J by 6 bases, with 19 bases left in between. This CDR3 has 14 amino acids. The DNA for the CDR3 is TGTGCCACCAGAGGCATCGCGGTTGTTCAGCCCCAGCATTTT. Its translation is CATRGIAVVQPQHF.

V is TRBV9 and J is TRBJ2-2; 12 nucleotides line up with TRBD1. In germline, CDR1 is SGDLS, CDR2 YYNGEE. The V segment lost 1 base and the J segment 2 bases; nucleotides outside the gene matches: 9. The CDR3 has 19 residues. The DNA for the CDR3 is TGTGCCAGCAGCGTAATGCCTCGTGGGACAGGGGGCAACACCGGGGAGCTGTTTTTT. This gives the protein CASSVMPRGTGGNTGELFF. The variable domain in full, with the rest retrieved from reference TRBV9 and TRBJ2-2, is DSGVTQTPKHLITATGQRVTLRCSPRSGDLSVYWYQQSLDQGLQFLIQYYNGEERAKGNILERFSAQQFPDLHSELNLSSLELGDSALYFCASSVMPRGTGGNTGELFFGEGSRLTVL.

DNA of the CDR3: TGTGCCACCAGCCCCCGGGGGGGCAGGGGAAACGAAGAGACCCAGTACTTC. Protein: CATSPRGGRGNEETQYF. V is TRBV15 and J is TRBJ2-5; 8 bases are a match to TRBD2. The CDR3 length is 17 residues. From germline, CDR1 is LNHNV and CDR2 YYDKDF (reference sequence). With V trimmed by 5 bases and J by 3 bases, 14 bases remained unmatched.

The rearrangement uses TRBV29-1 and TRBJ2-7; 9 bases agree with TRBD1. This CDR3 is built from 12 residues. With 7 bases clipped from V and 6 bases from J, the junction kept 7 bases outside the gene matches. Germline V lookup: CDR1 SQVTM, CDR2 ANQGSEA. The CDR3 loop is CSARDRVSEQYF. CDR3 DNA: TGCAGCGCCCGGGACAGGGTTTCCGAGCAGTACTTC.

This chain joins TRBV10-3 and TRBJ1-1; 7 nucleotides agree with TRBD1. From germline, CDR1 is ENHRY and CDR2 SYGVKD. Trimming took 3 bases from V and 1 from J; bases not matched to a gene: 8. The CDR3 is made up of 16 amino acids. The CDR3 is CAISDFPGGKNTEAFF. CDR3 sequence (DNA): TGTGCCATCAGTGATTTTCCAGGGGGGAAGAACACTGAAGCTTTCTTT.